Listed below are T cell receptor beta chains from one sample, sequenced in a study of Graves' ophthalmopathy and Graves' hyperthyroidism. TCRdb fed the multiplex PCR reads into MiXCR, producing one record per CDR3 protein. The sample has roughly 420,000 distinct CDR3 sequences, approximately 21% seen once. The sequencing sample was made of peripheral blood. The source is a young woman with stable Graves' hyperthyroidism. CDR3s include the opening cysteine and the closing phenylalanine or tryptophan. The D gene is left open where the match is weak. Rows give clone size only sometimes, using once, few, many, or a class for an expanded clone.

CDR3	DNA	size	D	V	J
CSAIRGVHEQYF	TGCAGTGCTATTAGGGGAGTCCACGAGCAGTACTTC	.	.	TRBV20-1	TRBJ2-7
CASSPQGEGYTF	TGTGCCAGCAGCCCGCAGGGTGAAGGCTACACCTTC	.	.	TRBV7-2	TRBJ1-2
CASSSTGGTQYF	TGTGCCAGCAGTTCGACGGGAGGGACCCAGTACTTC	many	TRBD2	TRBV12-3/TRBV12-4	TRBJ2-5
CASSRNRGRSEAFF	TGTGCCAGCAGCAGAAACAGGGGCCGGTCTGAAGCTTTCTTT	.	TRBD1	TRBV6-1	TRBJ1-1
CASSSPGGDGTGELFF	TGTGCCAGCAGTTCCCCGGGAGGGGATGGCACCGGGGAGCTGTTTTTT	.	TRBD2	TRBV6-5	TRBJ2-2
CASSFFGPRDLAGLNTGELFF	TGTGCCAGCAGCTTTTTCGGCCCCCGCGATCTGGCAGGCCTGAACACCGGGGAGCTGTTTTTT	.	.	TRBV7-2	TRBJ2-2
CASSSGNRGYGYTF	TGTGCCAGCAGCTCAGGGAATCGGGGCTATGGCTACACCTTC	many	.	TRBV6-1	TRBJ1-2
CASSSDPREAKYF	TGTGCCAGCAGTTCGGACCCTCGGGAGGCCAAGTACTTC	.	TRBD2	TRBV6-1	TRBJ2-5
CASSGRDRVYNQPQHF	TGTGCCAGCAGTGGACGGGACAGGGTATACAATCAGCCCCAGCATTTT	.	TRBD1	TRBV12-3/TRBV12-4	TRBJ1-5
CASSIRDPASEQYF	TGCGCCAGCAGCATACGGGACCCTGCCTCCGAGCAGTACTTC	few	.	TRBV5-1	TRBJ2-7
CSARDGGTRPQPQHF	TGCAGTGCTAGAGATGGGGGAACGCGTCCTCAGCCCCAGCATTTT	.	.	TRBV20-1	TRBJ1-5
CSARLTGGYEQYF	TGCAGTGCTAGACTGACAGGGGGCTACGAGCAGTACTTC	many	TRBD1	TRBV20-1	TRBJ2-7
CASSFNGQGSSQETQYF	TGTGCCAGCAGCTTTAACGGACAGGGATCATCCCAAGAGACCCAGTACTTC	many	TRBD1	TRBV28	TRBJ2-5
CASARDRGQDEAFF	TGTGCCAGCGCCCGGGACAGGGGGCAGGATGAAGCTTTCTTT	many	TRBD1	TRBV6-1	TRBJ1-1
CASSLAGGGSGANVLTF	TGTGCCAGCAGCTTAGCGGGAGGGGGCTCTGGGGCCAACGTCCTGACTTTC	many	TRBD2	TRBV13	TRBJ2-6
CAWSDRDRGLGTEAFF	TGTGCCTGGAGTGACCGGGACAGGGGGCTGGGCACTGAAGCTTTCTTT	.	TRBD1	TRBV30	TRBJ1-1
CASSPRVSGSIGELFF	TGTGCCAGCAGCCCCCGTGTGAGCGGGAGCATAGGGGAGCTGTTTTTT	.	TRBD2	TRBV4-2	TRBJ2-2
CSARFWEKDIKYF	TGCAGTGCTAGATTCTGGGAGAAGGACATTAAGTACTTC	many	.	TRBV20-1	TRBJ2-4
CVCSSLTVYSNQPQHF	TGTGTCTGCAGTTCGCTGACAGTTTATAGCAATCAGCCCCAGCATTTT	.	.	TRBV10-2	TRBJ1-5
CATSDPTEGLGEQYF	TGTGCCACCAGTGATCCAACGGAGGGGTTGGGAGAGCAGTACTTC	few	.	TRBV24-1	TRBJ2-7
CASSFRGARGNTIYF	TGTGCCAGCAGTTTTCGGGGGGCGCGTGGAAACACCATATATTTT	.	.	TRBV28	TRBJ1-3
CASRPAGGFDTGELFF	TGTGCCAGCAGACCCGCAGGGGGTTTCGACACCGGGGAGCTGTTTTTT	few	TRBD1	TRBV19	TRBJ2-2
CASSLVGGFPQPQHF	TGTGCCAGCAGCTTAGTTGGGGGGTTCCCTCAGCCCCAGCATTTT	many	.	TRBV7-2	TRBJ1-5
CASTFQQGAVYEQYF	TGTGCCAGCACCTTTCAACAGGGGGCCGTCTACGAGCAGTACTTC	.	TRBD1	TRBV7-2	TRBJ2-7
CASGTPPNTGELFF	TGTGCCAGCGGGACACCGCCGAACACCGGGGAGCTGTTTTTT	many	.	TRBV7-9	TRBJ2-2